Each of the 7 T cell receptor beta chains below was sequenced from the same sample in a study of graft-versus-host responses after intestinal transplantation. These TCRs' antigens remain unknown. The data were produced by immunoSEQ multiplex PCR, yet TCRdb's version contains in-frame clones alone and is incomplete. The table lists under 140,000 clones, about 93% of them singletons. This sample comprised unstimulated CD8+ T cells sorted from spleen or lymph node cells, obtained before intestinal transplant. Receptors originate from a human donor who received an intestinal transplant.

The chain recombines TRBV30 with TRBJ2-2, with D unresolved. Trimming left V 5 bases short and J 3 bases short, with 10 bases between. This CDR3 comprises 13 residues. Germline-derived CDR1 and CDR2 are GTSNPN and SVGIG (reference sequence). CDR3 DNA sequence: TGTGCCTGGGGGTACGCGTACACCGGGGAGCTGTTTTTT. This sequence encodes CAWGYAYTGELFF.

This chain links TRBV15 with TRBJ2-7, with D maybe TRBD1 (5 bases). From germline, CDR1 is LNHNV and CDR2 YYDKDF (reference sequence). Trimming stripped 4 bases from V and 3 bases from J, with 10 bases between. This CDR3 contains 13 residues. CDR3 sequence (DNA): TGTGCCACCAGCACTAGAAGGGGCTACGAGCAGTACTTC. This translates into CATSTRRGYEQYF.

V gene TRBV10-3 combines with J gene TRBJ2-1; TRBD2 agrees at 11 bases. The CDR3 extends over 15 amino acids. Unmatched junction bases numbered 13, after V lost 11 bases and J lost 7 bases. The V gene's germline CDR1 is ENHRY and CDR2 SYGVKD. The CDR3 loop reads CALQLLAGAWNEQFF. CDR3 sequence (DNA): TGTGCCCTCCAGTTACTAGCGGGAGCCTGGAATGAGCAGTTCTTC.

This chain uses TRBV2 with TRBJ2-1; 8 bases are a match to TRBD1. This CDR3 region has 16 residues. Trimming cost V 7 bases and J 2 bases; bases outside gene matches: 10. Germline CDR1 is SNHLY and CDR2 is FYNNEI. The CDR3 nucleotides read TGTGCCAGCAAAGATGTGAGACAGGGGACCTACAATGAGCAGTTCTTC. It specifies CASKDVRQGTYNEQFF.

This clone occurred once. J is TRBJ2-3 and V is TRBV27, with 8 bases aligning to TRBD1. This CDR3 has 15 amino acids. V was pared by 3 bases and J by 6 bases, with 8 bases of the junction left unmatched. Per germline, CDR1 MNHEY and CDR2 SMNVEV (reference sequence). The CDR3 sequence is CASSFLQRTGDTQYF. The DNA of the CDR3 is TGTGCCAGCAGTTTCTTACAAAGGACAGGGGATACGCAGTATTTT.

V usage is TRBV19 and J usage is TRBJ2-5, with D perhaps matching TRBD2 (6 bases). The J call may be incorrect, as the DNA end agrees better with TRBJ2-7. Germline-derived CDR1 and CDR2 are LNHDA and SQIVND (reference sequence). This CDR3 spans 14 amino acids. CDR3 sequence reads: CASSIAGLSYEQYF. The CDR3, as DNA: TGTGCCAGTAGTATCGCGGGACTGTCCTACGAGCAGTACTTC.

V usage is TRBV30 and J usage is TRBJ1-2; weak D call: TRBD1 (5 bases). The CDR3 runs to 12 residues. The germline V gene has CDR1 GTSNPN and CDR2 SVGIG (reference sequence). Deletions cut 4 bases from V and 8 bases from J, with 14 bases between. The DNA for the CDR3 is TGTGCCTGGACCCGGGGCCCGGGAGGCTACACCTTC. It is translated as CAWTRGPGGYTF.